This paragraph covers one T cell receptor beta chain sequence. Its antigen is not known. This sample is drawn from a study of cytomegalovirus exposure and HLA in healthy donors. Findings and limits, study-wide: It was reported that TCR beta sequences correctly inferred the HLA-A and HLA-B alleles for most subjects. The likely explanation for a cluster of highly shared sequence variants was sequencing artifact.

PCR was performed using 60 Vbeta and 13 Jbeta primers. Produced via immunoSEQ multiplex PCR; TCRdb's table is partial and in-frame only. Of more than 75,000 clones in the sample, 70% to 85% are singletons; the top ten hold about 9%. This receptor was taken from a man aged 35-49 years in good health and CMV-seropositive. Sequenced sample: PBMCs.

CDR3 in DNA: TGCGCCAGCAGTGACCCGGGAGGAGGGTCGGGTGAGCAGTACTTC. Translation: CASSDPGGGSGEQYF. The chain recombines TRBV10-1 with TRBJ2-7; TRBD2 agrees at 7 bases. Trimming took 3 bases from V and 7 from J; bases not matched to a gene: 12. The germline gives CDR1 WNHNN, CDR2 SYGVQD (reference sequence). The CDR3 has 15 amino acids.